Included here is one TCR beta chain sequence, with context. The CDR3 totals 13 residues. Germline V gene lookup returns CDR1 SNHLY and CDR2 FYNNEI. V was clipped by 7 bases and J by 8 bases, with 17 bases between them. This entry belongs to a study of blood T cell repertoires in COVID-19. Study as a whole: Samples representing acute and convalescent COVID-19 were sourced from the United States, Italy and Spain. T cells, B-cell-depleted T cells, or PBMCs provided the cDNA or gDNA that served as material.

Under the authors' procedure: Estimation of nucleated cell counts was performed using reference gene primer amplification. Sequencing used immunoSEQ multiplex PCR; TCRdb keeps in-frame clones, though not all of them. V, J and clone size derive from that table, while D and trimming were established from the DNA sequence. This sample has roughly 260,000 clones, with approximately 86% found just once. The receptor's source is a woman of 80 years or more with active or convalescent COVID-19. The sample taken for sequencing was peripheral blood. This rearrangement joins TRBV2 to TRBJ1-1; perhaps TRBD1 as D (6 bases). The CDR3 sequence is CASTQGTHPEAFF. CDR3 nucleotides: TGTGCCAGCACCCAGGGGACCCACCCGGAAGCTTTCTTT.